The TCR beta chain described here comes from a study of radiotherapy plus CTLA-4 blockade in lung cancer (dated by TCRdb to between 2018 and 2020). With respect to the entire study: Objective responses were observed in around 20% of enrolled patients, and disease control was achieved in 25% to 35%. The study at large found these results: The strongest predictors of response were reported to be early dynamic shifts in blood T cell clones along with a rise in serum interferon-beta following radiation. TCR clones derived from tumors expanded in peripheral blood after treatment with radiotherapy and ipilimumab.

The germline V gene encodes CDR1 MNHNY and CDR2 SVGAGI (reference sequence). The CDR3 has 14 amino acids, counting the end cysteine and phenylalanine. Just CDR3 DNA is preserved here, 42 bases in frame from base 1. V is cut by 7 bases and J by 3 bases, and the space between the germline ends is 13 bases. Comments on this clone: Its binding antigen is unknown. Base qualities are missing; no much larger clone stands one base away.

The library was obtained by the immunoSEQ multiplex PCR assay. Here the immuneACCESS table is served through TCRdb, limited to in-frame sequences with V and J called. Missing clones are a known gap in these copies; in checked studies unresolved V genes cover under half, and the rest lacks a known reason. This sample gives about 99,000 clones in total; 80% to 90% of them show up just once. In total, the top ten clones hold nearly 5% of the sample. The study evaluated CTLA-4 blockade (ipilimumab) given together with focal radiation therapy in patients who had chemo-refractory metastatic non-small-cell lung cancer.

The sequence derives from a human donor with non-small cell lung cancer that progressed on radiotherapy plus ipilimumab. The chain employs TRBV6-6 and TRBJ1-5; the D gene cannot be resolved reliably. The material was peripheral blood, obtained from a patient treated with radiotherapy plus ipilimumab. At the DNA level, the sequence is TGTGCCAGCACCAGCCAGCTGATCAATCAGCCCCAGCATTTT. Its protein reads: CASTSQLINQPQHF.